By frequency in the sample, the clone carrying this T cell receptor (beta chain) is medium-sized. The antigen is undetermined. This record comes from a study of breast tumors, draining lymph nodes, adjacent tissues. Overall study results and limits: Luminal-like breast cancer showed significantly higher tumor–nontumor repertoire similarity than basal-like.

In TCRdb, the multiplex PCR reads were re-called with MiXCR into one record per CDR3 protein. This sample has 15,000 to 20,000 distinct CDR3 sequences, with 45% found just once. This receptor was taken from a female donor with breast cancer. Some clones in this sample may be carry-over from other donors' samples. Sequences were obtained from tumor-adjacent breast tissue.

The CDR3 region is CSASLAGAETQYF. The CDR3 nucleotides read TGCAGTGCTAGTCTAGCGGGAGCGGAGACCCAGTACTTC. The V and J genes are TRBV20-1 and TRBJ2-5; TRBD2 agrees at 10 bases. The CDR3 is 13 amino acids. CDR1 is DFQATT and CDR2 is SNEGSKA in the germline V gene (reference sequence). V shed 3 bases and J 5 bases; nucleotides not matched to a gene: 3.